The entry below describes one T cell receptor (beta chain). These data belong to a study of blood T cell repertoires in COVID-19. CDR1 and CDR2 from the germline V gene are LGHNA and YSLEER. The CDR3 consists of 14 residues. Trimming stripped 2 bases from V and 1 base from J, with 9 bases between. Profiling relied on immunoSEQ multiplex PCR, and the TCRdb table lists in-frame clones only, not all of them. The sample has over 100,000 clones; 90% to 95% are singletons. The chain uses TRBV4-3 and TRBJ2-7; D not certain. The sequenced material came from peripheral blood. The TCR comes from a human donor in a cohort sampled during active COVID-19. This CDR3 reads CASSQRHGSYEQYF. The DNA for the CDR3 is TGCGCCAGCAGCCAACGGCACGGGTCCTACGAGCAGTACTTC.